These 4 T cell receptor beta chains share one sample of origin, sequenced in a study of T-cell reconstitution after alpha-beta-depleted transplantation in children. Unique molecular identifiers were used to barcode this TCRbeta library. TCRdb reprocessed the PCR reads with MiXCR, giving one entry per CDR3 protein. The table has 250,000 to 400,000 distinct CDR3 sequences, around 20% seen once. Sequences were derived from PBMCs, mostly from graft donor cells, sampled 180 days after TCRalphabeta/CD19-depleted stem cell transplant. Receptors originate from a male patient aged 5 to 17 who had a stem cell transplant for acute lymphoblastic leukemia, so the T cells may come from the graft donor.

A few counts support this clonotype. The chain is built from TRBV21-1 and TRBJ2-3. TRBV21-1 is a recognized pseudogene. The CDR3 is made up of 17 amino acids. As DNA, the CDR3 is TGTGCCAGCAGCAAAGAAGAGAGCGCGGCTAGCACAGATACGCAGTATTTT. This gives the protein CASSKEESAASTDTQYF.

This clonotype was seen a handful of times. The J gene is TRBJ2-7, the V gene TRBV13; 7 nucleotides agree with TRBD1. V gave up 4 bases and J gave up 6 bases; unmatched junction bases: 3. Germline-derived CDR1 and CDR2 are PRHDT and FYEKMQ (reference sequence). This CDR3 is 12 amino acids long. In DNA form, the CDR3 reads TGTGCCAGCAGCTACGAGGGGGCCGAGCAGTACTTC. It yields the protein CASSYEGAEQYF. Together with reference TRBV13 and TRBJ2-7, the CDR3 gives the full variable domain: AAGVIQSPRHLIKEKRETATLKCYPIPRHDTVYWYQQGPGQDPQFLISFYEKMQSDKGSIPDRFSAQQFSDYHSELNMSSLELGDSALYFCASSYEGAEQYFGPGTRLTVT.

This clonotype was picked up a small number of times. The chain carries TRBV7-2 and TRBJ2-7; 8 nucleotides match TRBD1. This CDR3 spans 16 amino acids. Germline CDR1 is SGHTA and CDR2 is FQGNSA. V trimming: 5 bases; J trimming: 2 bases; junction bases outside the gene matches: 11. The CDR3, as DNA: TGTGCCAGCAGCGGCCCGTGGCAGGGGGCTGCCTACGAGCAGTACTTC. Its translation: CASSGPWQGAAYEQYF.

With respect to this clonotype: A read error may be the cause here, since a much bigger clone is one base away. Here the CDR3 DNA reads TGCAATGCTAGAGATTACTCGGGGGGGATGAACACTGAAGCTTTCTTT. Translation: CNARDYSGGMNTEAFF. The chain is built from TRBV20-1 and TRBJ1-1; the D gene is possibly TRBD1 (5 bases). The germline gives CDR1 DFQATT, CDR2 SNEGSKA (reference sequence). The CDR3 contains 16 residues.